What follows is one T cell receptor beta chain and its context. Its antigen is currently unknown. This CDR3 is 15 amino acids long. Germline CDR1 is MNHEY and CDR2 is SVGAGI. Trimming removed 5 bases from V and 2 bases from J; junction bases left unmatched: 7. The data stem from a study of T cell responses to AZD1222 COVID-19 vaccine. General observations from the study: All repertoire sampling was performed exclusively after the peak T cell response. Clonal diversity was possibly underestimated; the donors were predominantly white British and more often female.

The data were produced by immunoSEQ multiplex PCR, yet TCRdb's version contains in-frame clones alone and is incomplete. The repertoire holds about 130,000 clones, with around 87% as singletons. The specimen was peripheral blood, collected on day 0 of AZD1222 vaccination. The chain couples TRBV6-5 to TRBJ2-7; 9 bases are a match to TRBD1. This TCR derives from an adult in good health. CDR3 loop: CASSPGQGLTYEQYF. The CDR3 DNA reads TGTGCCAGCAGTCCTGGACAGGGGCTAACCTACGAGCAGTACTTC.